One sample yielded the 18 T cell receptor beta chains listed below, sequenced in a study of blood T cell repertoires in COVID-19. The method was immunoSEQ multiplex PCR; TCRdb's version includes in-frame clones alone and lacks a portion of them. This repertoire shows some 130,000 clones, more than 85% found once; its top ten account for about 4.1%. The sample was peripheral blood. The receptors come from a man in his sixties with COVID-19, enrolled during active disease.

The rearrangement links TRBV2 to TRBJ2-3; D might be TRBD1 (6 bases). Deletions cut 2 bases from V and 4 bases from J, with 13 bases between. Germline CDR1 reads SNHLY; CDR2 reads FYNNEI. The CDR3 runs 15 residues. The DNA for the CDR3 is TGTGCCAGCAGTGAACAGGGGCCTTATCCAGATACGCAGTATTTT. Its translation: CASSEQGPYPDTQYF.

The genes are TRBV11-2 and TRBJ2-1; tentatively, D is TRBD2 (5 bases). Germline loops: CDR1 SGHAT, CDR2 FQNNGV. There are 15 residues in the CDR3. Trimming pared 5 bases from V and 10 bases from J, leaving 21 bases between. The CDR3 DNA reads TGTGCCAGCAGCCACCCCGTGGGAGACGGTGCGGAGCAGTTCTTC. It translates to CASSHPVGDGAEQFF.

V usage is TRBV19 and J usage is TRBJ1-6; 7 bases match TRBD1. Trimming took 6 bases from V and 4 from J; bases not matched to a gene: 27. Germline lookup yields CDR1 LNHDA and CDR2 SQIVND (reference sequence). The CDR3 is 22 amino acids. For the CDR3, the DNA is TGTGCCAGTAGGATCCGTCAAGGCCCCCGACAAGGGGGCTTTCTATATAATTCACCCCTCCACTTT. As protein: CASRIRQGPRQGGFLYNSPLHF.

The V gene is TRBV6-2 or TRBV6-3, the J gene TRBJ2-7, with TRBD2 matching over 8 bases. The trim removed 2 bases at V and 6 bases at J, leaving 12 bases unmatched. The CDR3 loop spans 16 amino acids. Looked up from germline, CDR1 is MNHEY and CDR2 is SVGEGT. The CDR3 nucleotides read TGTGCCAGCAGTTACGCCACTAGCGGTCGACGGGGCGAGCAGTACTTC. Its protein is CASSYATSGRRGEQYF.

The chain uses TRBV3-1 (or the pseudogene TRBV3-2) and TRBJ2-1, with TRBD2 as a possible D gene (6 bases). This CDR3 is built from 14 residues. V was pared by 3 bases and J by 2 bases, with 8 bases between. Germline V gene lookup returns CDR1 LGHDT and CDR2 YNNKEL (reference sequence). CDR3 coding DNA: TGTGCCAGCAGCCACGGGACTGCCTACAATGAGCAGTTCTTC. Translation: CASSHGTAYNEQFF.

The chain joins TRBV27 to TRBJ1-5, with 8 nucleotides matching TRBD1. With V trimmed by 6 bases and J by 7 bases, 5 bases remained unmatched. This CDR3 spans 13 amino acids. CDR1 MNHEY and CDR2 SMNVEV come from the germline V gene (reference sequence). CDR3 in DNA: TGTGCCAGCAGCGACAGGGGTATCCAGCCCCAGCATTTT. It specifies CASSDRGIQPQHF.

The chain joins TRBV5-1 to TRBJ1-3; maybe TRBD1 (5 bases). The germline V gene has CDR1 SGHRS and CDR2 YFSETQ. The CDR3 is 16 amino acids. Trimming shortened V by 0 bases and J by 4 bases, and 14 bases separated the two germline ends. CDR3 DNA sequence: TGCGCCAGCAGCTTGGCACCTTCAGGGTCCGGAAACACCATATATTTT. It specifies CASSLAPSGSGNTIYF.

The chain is built from TRBV6-5 and TRBJ1-2; perhaps TRBD1 as D (6 bases). Per the germline V gene, CDR1 is MNHEY and CDR2 is SVGAGI. Trimming removed 11 bases at V and 5 bases at J, with 18 bases between. CDR3 size: 13 residues. The CDR3 DNA reads as TGTGCCGCCAGGGGTTTCAATTTATATGGCTACACCTTC. This translates into CAARGFNLYGYTF.

The chain employs TRBV30 and TRBJ1-6, with D unresolved. Germline V gives CDR1 GTSNPN, CDR2 SVGIG (reference sequence). The V gene lost 1 base and the J gene lost 9 bases, with 4 bases spanning the gap. The CDR3 totals 11 residues. Written as DNA, the CDR3 is TGTGCCTGGAGTGCGGGTTCACCCCTCCACTTT. Its translation: CAWSAGSPLHF.

V gene TRBV19 combines with J gene TRBJ2-3; a weak D match, TRBD2 (6 bases). CDR3 length: 14 residues. From germline, CDR1 is LNHDA and CDR2 SQIVND (reference sequence). V lost 3 bases, J lost 5 bases, and 12 bases lay in between. CDR3: CASSIERRGDTQYF. CDR3 DNA: TGTGCCAGTAGTATTGAGAGGAGGGGAGATACGCAGTATTTT.

The chain has TRBV18 and TRBJ2-2, with TRBD2 identical over 15 bases. V gave up 6 bases and J gave up 0 bases; unmatched junction bases: 5. CDR1 is KGHSH and CDR2 is LQKENI in the germline V gene. This CDR3 contains 18 residues. In nucleotides, the CDR3 is TGTGCCAGCTCTCCTGGACTAGCGGGGGGGTCGAACACCGGGGAGCTGTTTTTT. The encoded protein is CASSPGLAGGSNTGELFF.

The chain carries TRBV11-3 and TRBJ1-3, with D maybe TRBD1 (6 bases). Trimming stripped 4 bases from V and 8 bases from J, with 12 bases between. The CDR3 loop spans 13 amino acids. Germline loops: CDR1 SGHNT, CDR2 YENEEA. The CDR3 DNA reads as TGTGCCAGCAGCTCAAAACACAGGGACACCATATATTTT. Translating gives CASSSKHRDTIYF.

V and J are TRBV2 and TRBJ2-7, with D possibly being TRBD1 (5 bases). V was trimmed by 7 bases and J by 1 base, leaving 14 bases between them. The CDR3 has 14 amino acids. From germline, CDR1 is SNHLY and CDR2 FYNNEI. CDR3 in DNA: TGTGCCAGCACAGATCGACAGTCTTCCTACGAGCAGTACTTC. This gives the protein CASTDRQSSYEQYF. Full variable domain (rest looked up from reference TRBV2 and TRBJ2-7): EPEVTQTPSHQVTQMGQEVILRCVPISNHLYFYWYRQILGQKVEFLVSFYNNEISEKSEIFDDQFSVERPDGSNFTLKIRSTKLEDSAMYFCASTDRQSSYEQYFGPGTRLTVT.

The chain joins TRBV25-1 to TRBJ2-2, with D unclear. Germline V gene data show CDR1 as MGHDK and CDR2 as SYGVNS. Trimming took 6 bases from V and 0 from J, leaving 11 bases between them. This CDR3 spans 15 amino acids. CDR3: CASRGEAPNTGELFF. CDR3 nucleotides: TGTGCCAGCAGGGGTGAGGCCCCGAACACCGGGGAGCTGTTTTTT. The full variable domain, rest sourced from reference TRBV25-1 and TRBJ2-2, is EADIYQTPRYLVIGTGKKITLECSQTMGHDKMYWYQQDPGMELHLIHYSYGVNSTEKGDLSSESTVSRIRTEHFPLTLESARPSHTSQYLCASRGEAPNTGELFFGEGSRLTVL.

This chain uses TRBV5-1 with TRBJ2-5; perhaps TRBD1 as D (5 bases). CDR3 length: 16 amino acids. V was shortened by 1 base and J by 3 bases, with 16 bases between the two germline ends. Germline V CDR1 and CDR2: SGHRS, YFSETQ. CDR3 region: CASSLLGRAQEETQYF. CDR3 DNA sequence: TGCGCCAGCAGCTTGCTGGGCAGGGCCCAGGAAGAGACCCAGTACTTC.

This clone was recorded once. The chain has TRBV4-3 and TRBJ2-2; the match to TRBD1 covers 8 bases. Germline V lookup: CDR1 LGHNA, CDR2 YSLEER. The length of the CDR3 is 16 residues. Germline trimming cut 3 bases from V and 5 bases from J; bases unmatched to any gene: 8. The chain's CDR3 is CASSQAPRGRTGELFF. In DNA form, the CDR3 reads TGCGCCAGCAGCCAGGCCCCCAGGGGGCGGACCGGGGAGCTGTTTTTT.

This chain connects TRBV6-2 or TRBV6-3 to TRBJ2-7; 15 bases agree with TRBD2. CDR3 length: 18 amino acids. Germline V gene lookup returns CDR1 MNHEY and CDR2 SVGEGT. Trimming at V came to 5 bases and at J to 0 bases, leaving 8 bases not matched to a gene. Here the CDR3 reads CASSPGLAGGLSSYEQYF. DNA for the CDR3: TGTGCCAGCAGTCCGGGACTAGCGGGGGGCTTGAGCTCCTACGAGCAGTACTTC.

This clone was counted a single time. The J gene is TRBJ1-1, the V gene TRBV9, with 9 nucleotides matching TRBD1. With 7 bases clipped from V and 10 bases from J, the junction kept 5 bases outside the gene matches. This CDR3 has 11 amino acids. Germline assignment: CDR1 SGDLS and CDR2 YYNGEE. CDR3: CASQGQGRAFF. The DNA of the CDR3 is TGTGCCAGCCAAGGACAGGGGCGAGCTTTCTTT.